The present TCR beta chain was sequenced within a study of human T cells and chemical hapten exposure. As for the study in general: DPC (0.01%) was patch tested on the upper back and read at 6 days.

Per germline, CDR1 MGHDK and CDR2 SYGVNS. V lost 2 bases and J lost 2; bases outside the gene matches: 3. The CDR3 extends over 14 amino acids. One entry per CDR3 protein, called by TCRdb with MiXCR from the RACE reads. Among about 120,000 distinct CDR3 sequences, roughly an eighth were seen once, and the ten largest hold 0.8% to 1%. About this clonotype: Its antigen is not identified.

Study findings and constraints: Expanded TCRs created a significantly greater count of big CDR3 similarity clusters than controls did. Expanded TCR counts at PT1 went up together with patch test score, a positive correlation.

The sample's time point: patch test 1, 2 weeks after DPC sensitization. Treatment here: therapeutic diphenylcyclopropenone sensitization with weekly scalp DPC. Unseparated into fractions, whole blood served as the source from which total RNA was extracted. Sequenced here: whole blood, sampled in connection with sensitization to the hapten diphenylcyclopropenone (DPC). V and J are TRBV25-1 and TRBJ2-7, with 7 nucleotides matching TRBD1. The receptor's source is a man aged 18 to 30 with alopecia areata. Some clones in this sample may be carry-over from other donors' samples. The CDR3 spells CASSERTGAYEQYF. CDR3 nucleotide sequence: TGTGCCAGCAGTGAACGGACAGGTGCCTACGAGCAGTACTTC.